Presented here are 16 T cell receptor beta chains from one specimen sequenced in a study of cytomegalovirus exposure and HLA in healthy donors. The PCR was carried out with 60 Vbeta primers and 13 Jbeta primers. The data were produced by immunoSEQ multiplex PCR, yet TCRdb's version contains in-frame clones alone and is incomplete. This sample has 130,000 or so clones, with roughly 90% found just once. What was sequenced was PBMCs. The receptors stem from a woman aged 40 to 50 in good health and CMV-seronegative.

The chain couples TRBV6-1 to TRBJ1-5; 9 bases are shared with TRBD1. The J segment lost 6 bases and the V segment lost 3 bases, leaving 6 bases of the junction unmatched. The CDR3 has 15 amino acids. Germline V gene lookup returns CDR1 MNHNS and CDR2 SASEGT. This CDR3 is CASSERQGGIQPQHF. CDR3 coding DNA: TGTGCCAGCAGTGAGAGACAGGGGGGGATTCAGCCCCAGCATTTT.

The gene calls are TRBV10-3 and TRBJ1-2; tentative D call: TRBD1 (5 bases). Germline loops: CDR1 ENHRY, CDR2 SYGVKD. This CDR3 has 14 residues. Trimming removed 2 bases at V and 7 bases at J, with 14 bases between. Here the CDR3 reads CAISETREGSGYTF. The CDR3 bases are TGTGCCATCAGTGAGACGAGGGAGGGGAGTGGCTACACCTTC.

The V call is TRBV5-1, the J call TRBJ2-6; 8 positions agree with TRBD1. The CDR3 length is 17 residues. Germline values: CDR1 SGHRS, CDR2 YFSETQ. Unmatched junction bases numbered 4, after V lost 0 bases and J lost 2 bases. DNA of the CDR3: TGCGCCAGCAGCTTGGGAGGACAGGGTGCTGGGGCCAACGTCCTGACTTTC. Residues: CASSLGGQGAGANVLTF.

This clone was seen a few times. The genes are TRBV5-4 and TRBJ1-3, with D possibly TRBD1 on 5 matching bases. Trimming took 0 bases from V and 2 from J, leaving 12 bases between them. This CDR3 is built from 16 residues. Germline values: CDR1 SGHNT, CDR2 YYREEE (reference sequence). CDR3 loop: CASSLAGARAGNTIYF. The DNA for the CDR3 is TGTGCCAGCAGCTTGGCCGGTGCCAGGGCTGGAAACACCATATATTTT. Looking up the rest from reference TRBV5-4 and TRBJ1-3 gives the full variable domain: ETGVTQSPTHLIKTRGQQVTLRCSSQSGHNTVSWYQQALGQGPQFIFQYYREEENGRGNFPPRFSGLQFPNYSSELNVNALELDDSALYLCASSLAGARAGNTIYFGEGSWLTVV.

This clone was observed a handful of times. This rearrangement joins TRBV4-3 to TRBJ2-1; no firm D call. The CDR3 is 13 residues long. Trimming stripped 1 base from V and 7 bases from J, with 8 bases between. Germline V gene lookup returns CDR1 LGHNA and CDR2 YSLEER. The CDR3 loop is CASSQGLANEQFF. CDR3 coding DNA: TGCGCCAGCAGCCAAGGTTTGGCTAATGAGCAGTTCTTC.

In DNA, the CDR3 is TGTGCCAGCAGTTACTCACAGGGGGCTACTGAAGCTTTCTTT. This encodes CASSYSQGATEAFF. The gene calls are TRBV6-6 and TRBJ1-1; 9 positions agree with TRBD1. The CDR3 is 14 amino acids. CDR1 is MNHNY, CDR2 SVGAGI, per germline (reference sequence). The ends lost 0 bases at V and 5 bases at J; junction bases unmatched: 1.

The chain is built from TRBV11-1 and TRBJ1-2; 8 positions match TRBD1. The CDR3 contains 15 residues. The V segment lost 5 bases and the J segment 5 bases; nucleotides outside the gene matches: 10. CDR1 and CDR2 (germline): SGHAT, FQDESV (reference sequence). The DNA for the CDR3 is TGTGCCAGCAGCCTAGTCGGACAGGGAATATATGGCTACACCTTC. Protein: CASSLVGQGIYGYTF.

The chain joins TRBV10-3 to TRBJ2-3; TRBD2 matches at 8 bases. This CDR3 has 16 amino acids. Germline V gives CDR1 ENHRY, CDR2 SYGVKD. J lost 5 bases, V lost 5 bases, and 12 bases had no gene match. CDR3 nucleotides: TGTGCCATCAGTTTACCGAGCGGGAGAGGGGTAGATACGCAGTATTTT. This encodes CAISLPSGRGVDTQYF.

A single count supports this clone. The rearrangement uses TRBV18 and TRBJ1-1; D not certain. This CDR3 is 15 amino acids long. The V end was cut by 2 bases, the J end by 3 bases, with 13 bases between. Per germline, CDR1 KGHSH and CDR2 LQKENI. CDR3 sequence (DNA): TGTGCCAGCTCACCATCATCAGTCCGGGACACTGAAGCTTTCTTT. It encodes CASSPSSVRDTEAFF.

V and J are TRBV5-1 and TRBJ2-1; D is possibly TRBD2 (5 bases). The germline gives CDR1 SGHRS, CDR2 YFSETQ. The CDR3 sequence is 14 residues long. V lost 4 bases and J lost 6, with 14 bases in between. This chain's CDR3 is CASSIMTTGNEQFF. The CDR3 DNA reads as TGCGCCAGCAGCATAATGACTACGGGCAATGAGCAGTTCTTC.

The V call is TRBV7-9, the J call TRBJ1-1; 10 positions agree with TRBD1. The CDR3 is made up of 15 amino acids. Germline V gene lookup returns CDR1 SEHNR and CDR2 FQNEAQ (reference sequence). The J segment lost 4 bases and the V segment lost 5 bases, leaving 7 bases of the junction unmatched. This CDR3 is CASSPSGTGATEAFF. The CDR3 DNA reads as TGTGCCAGCAGCCCCTCGGGGACAGGGGCCACTGAAGCTTTCTTT. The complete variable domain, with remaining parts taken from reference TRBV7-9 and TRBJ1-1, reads DTGVSQNPRHKITKRGQNVTFRCDPISEHNRLYWYRQTLGQGPEFLTYFQNEAQLEKSRLLSDRFSAERPKGSFSTLEIQRTEQGDSAMYLCASSPSGTGATEAFFGQGTRLTVV.

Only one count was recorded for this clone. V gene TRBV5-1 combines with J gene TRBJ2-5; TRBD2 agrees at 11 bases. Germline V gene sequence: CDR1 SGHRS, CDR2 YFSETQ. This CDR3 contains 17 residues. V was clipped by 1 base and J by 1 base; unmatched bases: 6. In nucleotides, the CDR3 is TGCGCCAGCAGCTTGCCACTAGCGGGGGACCCCCAAGAGACCCAGTACTTC. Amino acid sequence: CASSLPLAGDPQETQYF.

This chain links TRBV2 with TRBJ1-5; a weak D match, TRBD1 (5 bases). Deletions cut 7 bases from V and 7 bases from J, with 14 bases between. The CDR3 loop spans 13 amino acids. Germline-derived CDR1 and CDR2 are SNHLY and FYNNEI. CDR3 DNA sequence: TGTGCCAGCAATAAGGGGAGGTTCCAGCCCCAGCATTTT. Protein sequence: CASNKGRFQPQHF.

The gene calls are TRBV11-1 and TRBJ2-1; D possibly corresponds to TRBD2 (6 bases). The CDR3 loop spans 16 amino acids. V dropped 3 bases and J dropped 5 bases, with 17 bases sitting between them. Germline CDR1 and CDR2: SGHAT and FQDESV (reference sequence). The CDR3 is CASSFPIGTGNNEQFF. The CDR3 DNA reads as TGTGCCAGCAGCTTCCCTATTGGGACTGGAAACAATGAGCAGTTCTTC.

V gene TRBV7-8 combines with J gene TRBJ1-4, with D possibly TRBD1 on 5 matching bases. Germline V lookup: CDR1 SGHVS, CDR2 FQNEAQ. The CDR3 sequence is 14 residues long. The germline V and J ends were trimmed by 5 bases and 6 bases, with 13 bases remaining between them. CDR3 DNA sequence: TGTGCCAGCAGCGGGCGGGGGAGAGATGAAAAACTGTTTTTT. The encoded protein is CASSGRGRDEKLFF.

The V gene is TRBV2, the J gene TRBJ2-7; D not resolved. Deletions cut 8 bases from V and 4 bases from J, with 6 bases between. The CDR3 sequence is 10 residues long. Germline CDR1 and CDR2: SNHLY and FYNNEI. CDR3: CASGEYEQYF. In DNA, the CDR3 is TGTGCCAGCGGAGAATACGAGCAGTACTTC. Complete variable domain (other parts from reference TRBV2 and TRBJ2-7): EPEVTQTPSHQVTQMGQEVILRCVPISNHLYFYWYRQILGQKVEFLVSFYNNEISEKSEIFDDQFSVERPDGSNFTLKIRSTKLEDSAMYFCASGEYEQYFGPGTRLTVT.